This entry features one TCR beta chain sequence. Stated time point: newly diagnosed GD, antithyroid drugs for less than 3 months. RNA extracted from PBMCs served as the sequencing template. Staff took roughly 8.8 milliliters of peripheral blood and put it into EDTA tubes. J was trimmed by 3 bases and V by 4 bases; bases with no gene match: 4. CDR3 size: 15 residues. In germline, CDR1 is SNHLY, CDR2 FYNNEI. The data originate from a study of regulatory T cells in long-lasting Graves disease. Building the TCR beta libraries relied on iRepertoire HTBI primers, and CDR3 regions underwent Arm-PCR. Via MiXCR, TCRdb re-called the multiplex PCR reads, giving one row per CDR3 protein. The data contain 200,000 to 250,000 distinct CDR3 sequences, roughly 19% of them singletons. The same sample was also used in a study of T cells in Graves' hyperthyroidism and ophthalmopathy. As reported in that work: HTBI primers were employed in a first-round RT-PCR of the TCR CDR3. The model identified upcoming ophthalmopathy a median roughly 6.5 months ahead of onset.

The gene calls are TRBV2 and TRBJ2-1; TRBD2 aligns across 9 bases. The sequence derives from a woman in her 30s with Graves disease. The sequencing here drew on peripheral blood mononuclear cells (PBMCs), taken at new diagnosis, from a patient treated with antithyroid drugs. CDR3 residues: CASSGLADYYNEQFF. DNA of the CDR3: TGTGCCAGCAGTGGACTAGCGGACTACTACAATGAGCAGTTCTTC.